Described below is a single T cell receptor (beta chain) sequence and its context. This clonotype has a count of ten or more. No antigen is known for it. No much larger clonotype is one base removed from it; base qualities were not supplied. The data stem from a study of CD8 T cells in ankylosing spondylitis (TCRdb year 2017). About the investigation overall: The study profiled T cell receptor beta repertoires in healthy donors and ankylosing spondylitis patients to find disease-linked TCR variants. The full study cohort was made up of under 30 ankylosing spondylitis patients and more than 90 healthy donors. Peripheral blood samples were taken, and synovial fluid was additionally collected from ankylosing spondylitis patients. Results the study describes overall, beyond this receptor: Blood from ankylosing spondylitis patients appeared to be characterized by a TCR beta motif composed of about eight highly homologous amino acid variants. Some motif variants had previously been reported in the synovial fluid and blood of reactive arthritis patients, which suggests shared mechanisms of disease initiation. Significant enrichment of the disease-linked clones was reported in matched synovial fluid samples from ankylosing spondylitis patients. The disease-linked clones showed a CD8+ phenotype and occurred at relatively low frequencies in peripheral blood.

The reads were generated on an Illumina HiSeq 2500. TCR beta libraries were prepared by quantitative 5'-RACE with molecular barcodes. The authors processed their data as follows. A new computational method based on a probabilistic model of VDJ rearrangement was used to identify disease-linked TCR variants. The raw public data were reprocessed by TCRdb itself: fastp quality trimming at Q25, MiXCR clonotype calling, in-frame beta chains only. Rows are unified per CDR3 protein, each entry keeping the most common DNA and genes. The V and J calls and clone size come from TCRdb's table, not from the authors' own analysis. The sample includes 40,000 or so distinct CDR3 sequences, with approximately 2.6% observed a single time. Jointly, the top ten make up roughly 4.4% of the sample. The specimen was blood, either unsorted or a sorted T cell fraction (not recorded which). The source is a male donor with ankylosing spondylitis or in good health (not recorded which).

The DNA sequence is given as TGTGCCAGCAGCGTAGCCGGGACAGGGCTCTACGAGCAGTACTTC. It specifies CASSVAGTGLYEQYF. This chain joins TRBV9 to TRBJ2-7; 9 bases in the junction line up with TRBD1. In the germline V gene, CDR1 corresponds to SGDLS and CDR2 to YYNGEE. The CDR3 goes from the cysteine to the phenylalanine over 15 residues. Kept here is only the CDR3 DNA, which spans 45 bases and is read in frame from base 1. Clipping removes 0 bases from V and 3 bases from J, with 4 as the unmatched junction base count. The full variable domain, with segments outside the CDR3 supplied by the reference TRBV9 and TRBJ2-7 proteins, appears as DSGVTQTPKHLITATGQRVTLRCSPRSGDLSVYWYQQSLDQGLQFLIQYYNGEERAKGNILERFSAQQFPDLHSELNLSSLELGDSALYFCASSVAGTGLYEQYFGPGTRLTVT.